This TCR beta chain was sequenced during a study of T-cell memory formation after mild COVID-19. The overall study: Largely, TCR clusters stayed within a single donor. Overall study results and limits: From day 15 to 85, contracting clones were balanced between CD4 and CD8, whereas later expanders leaned toward CD4+. Still unconfirmed is whether the second-wave clones peaking on day 37 recognized SARS-CoV-2. Some clones that responded were present in memory (sampled pre-infection), which suggests cross-reactive memory joined.

From the 5' RACE reads, TCRdb called clonotypes with MiXCR, one entry per CDR3 protein. The sample includes roughly 400,000 distinct CDR3 sequences, 24% of them seen just once. CDR3 size: 12 residues. CDR1 LGHDT and CDR2 YNNKEL come from the germline V gene (reference sequence). The V end was cut by 5 bases, the J end by 9 bases, with 10 bases between. This clonotype occurred once. Its specificity is unknown. The sequenced sample was PBMCs or a T cell subset sorted from them (not recorded which). The clonotype was recovered from an adult woman who had mild COVID-19 (a few samples of this study predate the infection). Cell type and time point are not known. The gene calls are TRBV3-1 and TRBJ2-2, with D possibly TRBD2 on 5 matching bases. The DNA for the CDR3 is TGTGCCAGCAGCAGAGGGTATCGGGAGCTGTTTTTT. Translation gives CASSRGYRELFF.